These T cell receptor beta chains were read from a single sample in a study of cytomegalovirus exposure and HLA in healthy donors. Assay used: immunoSEQ multiplex PCR; TCRdb lists only in-frame clones, some missing. The data contain around 230,000 clones, roughly 79% of them singletons. The sequenced sample consisted of PBMCs. Every receptor here comes from a male donor in good health and CMV-seronegative. Both conserved end residues are part of each CDR3.

j_gene: TRBJ1-1
v_gene: TRBV6-4
CDR3aa: CASSDSRQGGNTEAFF

j_gene: TRBJ1-1
v_gene: TRBV9
CDR3aa: CASSQEGTEAFF

j_gene: TRBJ1-1
v_gene: TRBV7-3
CDR3aa: CASSKDRERTEAFF

j_gene: TRBJ2-5
v_gene: TRBV6-5
CDR3aa: CASSYGPPFETQYF

j_gene: TRBJ2-5
v_gene: TRBV9
CDR3aa: CASSATSGEETQYF

j_gene: TRBJ1-5
v_gene: TRBV4-3
CDR3aa: CASSRTVYSNQPQHF

j_gene: TRBJ1-4
v_gene: TRBV5-1
CDR3aa: CASSFQGQSNEKLFF

j_gene: TRBJ1-2
v_gene: TRBV7-9
CDR3aa: CASSLVDTYGYTF

j_gene: TRBJ1-4
v_gene: TRBV18
CDR3aa: CASSSRVNEKLFF

j_gene: TRBJ2-7
v_gene: TRBV19
CDR3aa: CASSPGYSYEQYF

j_gene: TRBJ1-2
v_gene: TRBV19
CDR3aa: CASSIERRAGYTF

j_gene: TRBJ2-3
v_gene: TRBV6-5
CDR3aa: CASSYRTITDTQYF

j_gene: TRBJ2-3
v_gene: TRBV7-9
CDR3aa: CASSLLGAHTDTQYF

j_gene: TRBJ1-4
v_gene: TRBV7-6
CDR3aa: CASSNRAYNEKLFF

j_gene: TRBJ2-5
v_gene: TRBV5-1
CDR3aa: CASSLRLAGTQETQYF

j_gene: TRBJ1-2
v_gene: TRBV7-2
CDR3aa: CASSLTKADGYTF

j_gene: TRBJ2-2
v_gene: TRBV7-2
CDR3aa: CASSFRQGGNTGELFF

j_gene: TRBJ2-2
v_gene: TRBV7-8
CDR3aa: CASTGDRVDTGELFF

j_gene: TRBJ2-1
v_gene: TRBV4-2
CDR3aa: CASSQGRGGDYNEQFF

j_gene: TRBJ2-2
v_gene: TRBV6-6
CDR3aa: CASSSIGAGELFF

j_gene: TRBJ2-7
v_gene: TRBV18
CDR3aa: CASSPGTGEQYF

j_gene: TRBJ1-1
v_gene: TRBV7-9
CDR3aa: CSSSLASTGGEAFF

j_gene: TRBJ2-3
v_gene: TRBV28
CDR3aa: CASSTTGGKDTQYF

j_gene: TRBJ2-6
v_gene: TRBV4-3
CDR3aa: CASSPRIGTAEVGANVLTF

j_gene: TRBJ2-7
v_gene: TRBV6-5
CDR3aa: CASIEGYEQYF

j_gene: TRBJ2-7
v_gene: TRBV13
CDR3aa: CASSLKGARDEQYF